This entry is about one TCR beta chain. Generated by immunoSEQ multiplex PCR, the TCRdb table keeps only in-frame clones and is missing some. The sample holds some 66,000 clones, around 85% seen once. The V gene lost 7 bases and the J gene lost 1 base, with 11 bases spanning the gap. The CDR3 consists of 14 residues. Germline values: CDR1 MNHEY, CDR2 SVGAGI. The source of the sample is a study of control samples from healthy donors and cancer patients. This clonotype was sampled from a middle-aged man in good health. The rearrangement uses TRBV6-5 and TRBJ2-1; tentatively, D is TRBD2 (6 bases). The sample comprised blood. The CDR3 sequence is CASNGGLSYNEQFF. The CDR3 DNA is TGTGCCAGCAACGGGGGTTTGTCCTACAATGAGCAGTTCTTC.